These 23 T cell receptor beta chains were all obtained from the same sample, sequenced in a study of blood T cell repertoires in COVID-19. Data came from immunoSEQ multiplex PCR; TCRdb stores just in-frame clones and leaves some out. The repertoire holds over 150,000 clones, with around 90% as singletons. Material for sequencing was peripheral blood. These receptors all come from a woman between 55 and 75 years old who had recovered from COVID-19.

The chain links TRBV4-2 to TRBJ2-3, with 9 bases aligning to TRBD2. V shed 0 bases and J 2 bases; nucleotides not matched to a gene: 18. Germline assignment: CDR1 LGHNA and CDR2 YNFKEQ. The CDR3 consists of 21 residues. CDR3 protein: CASSQESRGIAGEDSTDTQYF. The CDR3 DNA follows: TGTGCCAGCAGCCAAGAATCCCGCGGGATAGCGGGGGAAGATTCCACAGATACGCAGTATTTT.

This sequence joins TRBV2 and TRBJ2-3, with D possibly being TRBD2 (6 bases). Trimming cost V 2 bases and J 3 bases, with 12 bases left between them. The germline V gene has CDR1 SNHLY and CDR2 FYNNEI. The CDR3 contains 15 residues. The CDR3 reads CASSEQATSTDTQYF. The CDR3 nucleotides are TGTGCCAGCAGTGAACAAGCGACTAGTACAGATACGCAGTATTTT.

This chain links TRBV28 with TRBJ2-7, with D tentatively TRBD1 (6 bases). V lost 5 bases and J 3 bases, leaving 17 bases between the germline ends. This CDR3 is built from 15 residues. Per the germline V gene, CDR1 is MDHEN and CDR2 is SYDVKM. CDR3 protein: CASSPPGTGHYEQYF. The CDR3, as DNA: TGTGCCAGCAGTCCCCCTGGGACGGGACACTACGAGCAGTACTTC.

The rearrangement links TRBV19 to TRBJ1-6, with no clear D. The CDR3 runs 14 residues. Per germline, CDR1 LNHDA and CDR2 SQIVND (reference sequence). V lost 8 bases, J lost 6 bases, and 14 bases lay in between. The DNA of the CDR3 is TGTGCCAGTGGCCAAGAGGGAGGTAATTCACCCCTCCACTTT. Translated: CASGQEGGNSPLHF.

This chain connects TRBV28 to TRBJ1-2; D is unclear. The CDR3 runs to 12 residues. Between the trimmed V and J ends, which lost 3 bases and 8 bases, there was a span of 10 bases. In germline, CDR1 is MDHEN, CDR2 SYDVKM. CDR3 sequence (DNA): TGTGCCAGCAGTTTGGCAGCTAGCGGCTACACCTTC. Protein: CASSLAASGYTF.

V gene TRBV11-2 combines with J gene TRBJ2-3; tentatively, D is TRBD2 (5 bases). CDR1 is SGHAT, CDR2 FQNNGV, per germline. CDR3 size: 15 residues. With 1 base removed from V and 2 bases from J, the gap between germline ends came to 10 bases. In nucleotides, the CDR3 is TGTGCCAGCAGCTTAGGTGGACTGACCACAGATACGCAGTATTTT. The encoded protein is CASSLGGLTTDTQYF.

This chain connects TRBV5-1 to TRBJ2-7; TRBD1 aligns across 8 bases. The CDR3 is 14 amino acids. Germline CDR1 and CDR2: SGHRS and YFSETQ. The trim removed 3 bases at V and 4 bases at J, leaving 6 bases unmatched. As DNA, the CDR3 is TGCGCCAGCAGCTCGTCGACAGGGGAGTACGAGCAGTACTTC. It yields the protein CASSSSTGEYEQYF.

The chain has TRBV4-2 and TRBJ1-2; maybe TRBD1 (5 bases). Trimming shortened V by 0 bases and J by 5 bases, and 16 bases separated the two germline ends. The CDR3 consists of 16 residues. Germline V lookup: CDR1 LGHNA, CDR2 YNFKEQ. The CDR3 region has the DNA TGTGCCAGCAGCCAAGACGGACATGTCGTGGCTTATGGCTACACCTTC. It is translated as CASSQDGHVVAYGYTF.

This clone came up once. The chain carries TRBV9 and TRBJ1-1; perhaps TRBD1 as D (6 bases). The CDR3 runs to 13 residues. The V end was cut by 6 bases, the J end by 3 bases, with 12 bases between. Germline V gene lookup returns CDR1 SGDLS and CDR2 YYNGEE. The CDR3 spells CASNTGQYTEAFF. The CDR3 bases are TGTGCCAGCAACACAGGACAGTACACTGAAGCTTTCTTT.

The rearrangement joins TRBV18 to TRBJ2-4; TRBD2 is a possible D gene (5 bases). Trimming removed 6 bases at V and 11 bases at J, with 20 bases between. This CDR3 region has 14 residues. Germline-derived CDR1 and CDR2 are KGHSH and LQKENI. The CDR3 DNA follows: TGTGCCAGCTCCCCGGGGTCGGCCCCTGACTTTCAGTACTTC. Amino acids: CASSPGSAPDFQYF.

The chain is built from TRBV7-9 and TRBJ1-3; no clear D gene. This CDR3 has 17 amino acids. The V gene lost 5 bases and the J gene lost 0 bases, with 17 bases spanning the gap. CDR1 and CDR2 (germline): SEHNR, FQNEAQ (reference sequence). CDR3 coding DNA: TGTGCCAGCAGCCCCCCCGACGGGGAAACCTCTGGAAACACCATATATTTT. Its protein product is CASSPPDGETSGNTIYF.

The genes are TRBV24-1 and TRBJ2-1; tentatively, D is TRBD1 (5 bases). V gave up 10 bases and J gave up 6 bases, with 15 bases separating them. The CDR3 consists of 13 residues. Germline V CDR1 and CDR2: KGHDR, SFDVKD. The CDR3 spells CATQRTDTNEQFF. The CDR3 nucleotides read TGTGCCACGCAACGCACGGACACCAATGAGCAGTTCTTC.

The rearrangement links TRBV28 to TRBJ2-7; 7 bases agree with TRBD2. This CDR3 is 13 amino acids long. Germline V CDR1 and CDR2: MDHEN, SYDVKM. The J segment lost 5 bases and the V segment lost 3 bases, leaving 4 bases of the junction unmatched. CDR3 protein: CASSFGLVDEQYF. The CDR3 nucleotides read TGTGCCAGCAGTTTCGGACTAGTTGACGAGCAGTACTTC.

V is TRBV5-1 and J is TRBJ2-7; a possible D gene is TRBD1 (6 bases). V shed 7 bases and J shed 2 bases, with 19 bases lying between them. The length of the CDR3 is 15 residues. The V gene's germline CDR1 is SGHRS and CDR2 YFSETQ. CDR3 sequence: CASFPSPGQAYEQYF. CDR3 coding DNA: TGCGCCAGCTTCCCTTCCCCGGGACAAGCCTACGAGCAGTACTTC.

The chain joins TRBV10-1 to TRBJ1-2, with 10 bases aligning to TRBD1. This CDR3 has 15 amino acids. V shed 4 bases, J shed 3 bases, and the junction held 5 bases outside the gene matches. CDR1 is WNHNN and CDR2 is SYGVQD in the germline V gene (reference sequence). The CDR3 DNA sequence: TGCGCCAGCAGTGCGGGACAGGGGACCCACTATGGCTACACCTTC. Translation gives CASSAGQGTHYGYTF.

The J gene is TRBJ1-3, the V gene TRBV9; no clear D gene. Trimming cost V 0 bases and J 0 bases, with 10 bases left between them. CDR1 is SGDLS, CDR2 YYNGEE, per germline. The CDR3 length is 16 residues. CDR3 in DNA: TGTGCCAGCAGCGTAGGGGGAGCGATCTCTGGAAACACCATATATTTT. Amino acids: CASSVGGAISGNTIYF.

This rearrangement joins TRBV13 to TRBJ2-2, with 11 bases lining up with TRBD2. The germline V gene has CDR1 PRHDT and CDR2 FYEKMQ (reference sequence). The CDR3 contains 16 residues. J gave up 4 bases and V 3 bases, and 4 bases lay outside the gene matches. In DNA form, the CDR3 reads TGTGCCAGCAGCTTCCTTAGCGGGGGGGCCACCGGGGAGCTGTTTTTT. As protein: CASSFLSGGATGELFF.

This clone was observed once. The chain carries TRBV12-3 or TRBV12-4 and TRBJ1-6; D remains unclear. The ends were cut back, 6 bases at V and 8 bases at J, with 8 bases in the middle. CDR3 length: 12 residues. CDR3 coding DNA: TGTGCCAGCAGAGCCGGGGATTCACCCCTCCACTTT. This codes for CASRAGDSPLHF.

The V gene is TRBV28, the J gene TRBJ1-2; 8 nucleotides align to TRBD1. Germline-derived CDR1 and CDR2 are MDHEN and SYDVKM. V trimming: 3 bases; J trimming: 4 bases; junction bases outside the gene matches: 4. CDR3 length equals 14 residues. CDR3 bases: TGTGCCAGCAGTTTGACAGGGGCGGGCTATGGCTACACCTTC. Translated: CASSLTGAGYGYTF.

As concerns this clone: Other DNA sequences within the sample encode an identical CDR3. This chain uses TRBV7-9 with TRBJ1-3; D is ambiguous. The V gene lost 0 bases and the J gene lost 3 bases, with 6 bases spanning the gap. CDR1 SEHNR and CDR2 FQNEAQ come from the germline V gene (reference sequence). The CDR3 contains 14 residues. The DNA for the CDR3 is TGTGCCAGCAGCTTAGCGGCCAGTGGAAACACCATATATTTT. Residues: CASSLAASGNTIYF. Full variable domain (outside the CDR3, taken from reference TRBV7-9 and TRBJ1-3): DTGVSQNPRHKITKRGQNVTFRCDPISEHNRLYWYRQTLGQGPEFLTYFQNEAQLEKSRLLSDRFSAERPKGSFSTLEIQRTEQGDSAMYLCASSLAASGNTIYFGEGSWLTVV.

The V and J genes are TRBV5-4 and TRBJ2-3, with D possibly being TRBD2 (6 bases). Germline CDR1 and CDR2: SGHNT and YYREEE (reference sequence). The germline V and J ends were trimmed by 4 bases and 2 bases, with 14 bases remaining between them. The CDR3 runs 15 residues. CDR3 region: CASSPWGRNTDTQYF. The CDR3 DNA follows: TGTGCCAGCAGCCCGTGGGGGAGGAACACAGATACGCAGTATTTT.

The rearrangement joins TRBV19 to TRBJ1-2; 12 bases fit TRBD1. With V trimmed by 6 bases and J by 4 bases, 6 bases remained unmatched. The CDR3 consists of 15 residues. Germline values: CDR1 LNHDA, CDR2 SQIVND (reference sequence). CDR3 bases: TGTGCCAGTAGGGCCGGGACAGGGGGCTCCTATGGCTACACCTTC. Translation gives CASRAGTGGSYGYTF.

The chain employs TRBV7-2 and TRBJ1-4, with D uncertain. CDR3 length: 15 amino acids. The ends were cut back, 2 bases at V and 1 base at J, with 8 bases in the middle. Germline CDR1 and CDR2: SGHTA and FQGNSA. CDR3 bases: TGTGCCAGCAGCTTATTGAGGTTAACTAATGAAAAACTGTTTTTT. It specifies CASSLLRLTNEKLFF. The variable domain in full, completed from reference TRBV7-2 and TRBJ1-4, reads GAGVSQSPSNKVTEKGKDVELRCDPISGHTALYWYRQSLGQGLEFLIYFQGNSAPDKSGLPSDRFSAERTGGSVSTLTIQRTQQEDSAVYLCASSLLRLTNEKLFFGSGTQLSVL.